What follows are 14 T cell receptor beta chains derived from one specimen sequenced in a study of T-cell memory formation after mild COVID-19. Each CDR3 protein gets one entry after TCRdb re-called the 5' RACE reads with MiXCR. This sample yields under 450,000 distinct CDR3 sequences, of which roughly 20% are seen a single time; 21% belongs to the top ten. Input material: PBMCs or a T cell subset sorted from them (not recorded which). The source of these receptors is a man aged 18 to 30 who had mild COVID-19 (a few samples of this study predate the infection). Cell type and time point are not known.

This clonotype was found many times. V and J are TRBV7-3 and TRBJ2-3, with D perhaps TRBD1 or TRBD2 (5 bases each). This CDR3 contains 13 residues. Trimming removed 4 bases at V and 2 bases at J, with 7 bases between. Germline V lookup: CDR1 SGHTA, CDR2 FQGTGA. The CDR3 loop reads CASSYGATDTQYF. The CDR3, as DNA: TGTGCCAGCAGCTACGGGGCCACAGATACGCAGTATTTT.

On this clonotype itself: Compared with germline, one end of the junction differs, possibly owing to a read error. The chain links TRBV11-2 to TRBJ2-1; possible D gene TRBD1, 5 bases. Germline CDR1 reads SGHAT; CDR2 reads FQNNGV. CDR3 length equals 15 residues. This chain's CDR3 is CTSRAFVKLYNEQFF. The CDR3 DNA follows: TGTACCAGCAGGGCGTTTGTGAAACTGTACAATGAGCAGTTCTTC.

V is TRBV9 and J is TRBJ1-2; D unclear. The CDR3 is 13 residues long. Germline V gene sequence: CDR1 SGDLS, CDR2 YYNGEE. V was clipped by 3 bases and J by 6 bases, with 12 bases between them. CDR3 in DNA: TGTGCCAGCAGCGCCGACGAGAGGGATGGCTACACCTTC. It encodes CASSADERDGYTF.

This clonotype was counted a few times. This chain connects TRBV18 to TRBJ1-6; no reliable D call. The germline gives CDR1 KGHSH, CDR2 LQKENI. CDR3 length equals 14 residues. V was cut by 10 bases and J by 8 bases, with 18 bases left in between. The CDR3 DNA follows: TGTGCCACCTCTCAGGTGAACCGGGATTCACCCCTCCACTTT. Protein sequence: CATSQVNRDSPLHF.

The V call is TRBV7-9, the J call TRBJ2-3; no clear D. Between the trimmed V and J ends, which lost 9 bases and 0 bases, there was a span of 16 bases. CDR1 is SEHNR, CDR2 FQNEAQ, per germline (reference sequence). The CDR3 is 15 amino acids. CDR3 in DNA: TGTGCCAGTCATCAGGACCCCCCTAGCACAGATACGCAGTATTTT. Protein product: CASHQDPPSTDTQYF.

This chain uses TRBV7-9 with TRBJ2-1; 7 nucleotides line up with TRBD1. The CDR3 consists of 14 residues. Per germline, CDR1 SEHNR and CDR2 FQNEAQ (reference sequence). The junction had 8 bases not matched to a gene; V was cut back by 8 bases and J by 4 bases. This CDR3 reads CASGRQGVYNEQFF. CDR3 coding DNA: TGTGCCAGCGGTAGGCAGGGGGTTTACAATGAGCAGTTCTTC.

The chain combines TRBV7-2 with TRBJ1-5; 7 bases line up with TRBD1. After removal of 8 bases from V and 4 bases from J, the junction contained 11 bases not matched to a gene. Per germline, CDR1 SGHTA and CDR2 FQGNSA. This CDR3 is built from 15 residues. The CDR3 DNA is TGTGCCAGCGCTACCGGGACAGTTCTTAATCAGCCCCAGCATTTT. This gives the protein CASATGTVLNQPQHF.

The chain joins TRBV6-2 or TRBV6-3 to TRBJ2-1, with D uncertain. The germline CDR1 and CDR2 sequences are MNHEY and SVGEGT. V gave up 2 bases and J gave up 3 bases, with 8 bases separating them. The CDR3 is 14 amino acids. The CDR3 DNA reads TGTGCCAGCAGTTACCGTTCGGACTACAATGAGCAGTTCTTC. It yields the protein CASSYRSDYNEQFF.

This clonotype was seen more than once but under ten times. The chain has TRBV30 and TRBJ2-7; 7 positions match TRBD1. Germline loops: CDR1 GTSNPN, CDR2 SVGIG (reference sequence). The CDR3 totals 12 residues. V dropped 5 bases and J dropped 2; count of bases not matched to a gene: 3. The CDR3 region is CAWGDSTYEQYF. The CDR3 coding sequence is TGTGCCTGGGGGGACAGCACCTACGAGCAGTACTTC.

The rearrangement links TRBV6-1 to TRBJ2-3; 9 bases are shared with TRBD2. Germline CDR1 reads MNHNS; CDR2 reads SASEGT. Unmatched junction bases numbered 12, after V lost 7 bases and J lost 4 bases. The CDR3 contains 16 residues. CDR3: CASIPVAGASADTQYF. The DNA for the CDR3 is TGTGCCAGCATCCCCGTAGCGGGGGCGAGTGCAGATACGCAGTATTTT.

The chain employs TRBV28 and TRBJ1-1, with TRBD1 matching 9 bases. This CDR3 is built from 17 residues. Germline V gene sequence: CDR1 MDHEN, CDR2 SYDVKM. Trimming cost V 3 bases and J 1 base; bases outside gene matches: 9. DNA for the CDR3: TGTGCCAGCAGTTTGCCTACAGGGGGCAGAGGGAACACTGAAGCTTTCTTT. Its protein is CASSLPTGGRGNTEAFF.

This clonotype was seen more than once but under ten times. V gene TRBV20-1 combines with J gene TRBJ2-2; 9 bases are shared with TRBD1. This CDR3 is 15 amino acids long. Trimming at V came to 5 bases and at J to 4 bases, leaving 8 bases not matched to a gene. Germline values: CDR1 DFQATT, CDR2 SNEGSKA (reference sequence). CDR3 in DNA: TGCAGTGCTGTTCCCGGGACAGGGATCACCGGGGAGCTGTTTTTT. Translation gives CSAVPGTGITGELFF.

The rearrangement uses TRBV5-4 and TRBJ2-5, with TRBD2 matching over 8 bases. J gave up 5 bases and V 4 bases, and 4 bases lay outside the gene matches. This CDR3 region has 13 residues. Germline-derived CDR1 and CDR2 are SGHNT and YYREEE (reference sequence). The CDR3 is CASSVTSEETQYF. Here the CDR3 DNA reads TGTGCCAGCAGCGTGACTAGCGAGGAGACCCAGTACTTC.

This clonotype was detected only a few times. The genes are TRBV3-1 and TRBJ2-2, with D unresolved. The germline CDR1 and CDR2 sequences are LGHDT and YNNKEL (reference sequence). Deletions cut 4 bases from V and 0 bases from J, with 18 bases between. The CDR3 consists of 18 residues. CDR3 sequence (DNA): TGTGCCAGCAGCCCACCCCCCTTGAGATTCGCGAACACCGGGGAGCTGTTTTTT. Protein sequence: CASSPPPLRFANTGELFF.